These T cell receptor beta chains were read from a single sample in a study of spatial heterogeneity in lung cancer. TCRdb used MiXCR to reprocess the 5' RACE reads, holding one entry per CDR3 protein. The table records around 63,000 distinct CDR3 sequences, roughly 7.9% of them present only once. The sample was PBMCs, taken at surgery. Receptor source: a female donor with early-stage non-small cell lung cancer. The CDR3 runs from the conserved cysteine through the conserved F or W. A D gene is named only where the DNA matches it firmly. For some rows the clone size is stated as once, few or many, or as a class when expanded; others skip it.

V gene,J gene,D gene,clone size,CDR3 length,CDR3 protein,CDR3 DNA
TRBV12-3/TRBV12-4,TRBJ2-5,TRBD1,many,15,CASSLLGQGVETQYF,TGTGCCAGCAGTTTATTGGGACAGGGTGTCGAGACCCAGTACTTC
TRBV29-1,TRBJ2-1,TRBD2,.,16,CSVDFGLAGGYNEQFF,TGCAGCGTCGACTTCGGACTAGCGGGGGGTTACAATGAGCAGTTCTTC
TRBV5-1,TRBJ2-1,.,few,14,CASSEEVPPREQFF,TGCGCCAGCAGCGAGGAGGTTCCCCCGCGTGAGCAGTTCTTC
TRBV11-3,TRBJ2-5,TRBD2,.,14,CASSFREGQETQYF,TGTGCCAGCAGCTTCCGGGAGGGGCAAGAGACCCAGTACTTC
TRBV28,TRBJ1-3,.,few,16,CASSSVGARSGNTIYF,TGTGCCAGCAGTTCCGTGGGCGCGCGCTCTGGAAACACCATATATTTT
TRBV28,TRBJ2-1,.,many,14,CASRKTETYNEQFF,TGTGCCAGCAGGAAAACGGAGACCTACAATGAGCAGTTCTTC
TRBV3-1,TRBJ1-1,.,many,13,CASSQSPNTEAFF,TGTGCCAGCAGCCAATCCCCGAACACTGAAGCTTTCTTT
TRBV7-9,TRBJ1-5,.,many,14,CASSPEGSNQPQHF,TGTGCCAGCAGCCCGGAGGGCTCTAATCAGCCCCAGCATTTT
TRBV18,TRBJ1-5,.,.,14,CASSPSGGHQPQHF,TGTGCCAGCTCACCTTCTGGGGGTCATCAGCCCCAGCATTTT
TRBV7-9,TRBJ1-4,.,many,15,CASSFPGLSGEKLFF,TGTGCCAGCAGCTTTCCGGGTTTGTCGGGTGAAAAACTGTTTTTT
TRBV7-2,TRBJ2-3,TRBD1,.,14,CATSRDRVPDTQYF,TGTGCCACCTCCCGGGACAGGGTCCCAGATACGCAGTATTTT
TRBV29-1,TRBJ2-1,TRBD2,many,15,CSVEETSGRINEQFF,TGCAGCGTTGAAGAGACTAGCGGGAGGATTAATGAGCAGTTCTTC
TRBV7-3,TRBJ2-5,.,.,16,CASSGHSNPPIVTQYF,TGTGCCAGCAGCGGACACTCTAATCCCCCGATAGTGACCCAGTACTTC
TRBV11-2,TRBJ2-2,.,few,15,CASSSMYGGTGELFF,TGTGCCAGCAGCTCTATGTACGGGGGCACCGGGGAGCTGTTTTTT
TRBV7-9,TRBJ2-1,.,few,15,CASSSWPDRYNEQFF,TGTGCCAGCAGCTCATGGCCTGATAGATACAATGAGCAGTTCTTC
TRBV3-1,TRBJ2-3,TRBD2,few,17,CASSRLGTSGPTDTQYF,TGTGCCAGCAGCCGCCTAGGAACTAGCGGACCCACAGATACGCAGTATTTT
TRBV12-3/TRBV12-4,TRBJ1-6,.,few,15,CASSLGNSNNSPLHF,TGTGCCAGCAGTCTCGGGAACAGCAATAATTCACCCCTCCACTTT
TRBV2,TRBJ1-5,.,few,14,CASSSPALNQPQHF,TGTGCCAGCAGTAGCCCTGCTTTGAATCAGCCCCAGCATTTT
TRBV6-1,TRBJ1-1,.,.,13,CASSLDSNTEAFF,TGTGCCAGCAGCCTGGATAGCAACACTGAAGCTTTCTTT
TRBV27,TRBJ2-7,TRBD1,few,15,CASSLLGQGSYEQYF,TGTGCCAGCAGTTTACTGGGACAGGGATCCTACGAGCAGTACTTC
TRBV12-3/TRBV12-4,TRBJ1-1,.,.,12,CASRIEPHTAFF,TGTGCCAGCAGGATCGAACCCCATACAGCTTTCTTT
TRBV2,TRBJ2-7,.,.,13,CASSELSAREQYF,TGTGCCAGCAGTGAACTCTCGGCGAGGGAGCAGTACTTC
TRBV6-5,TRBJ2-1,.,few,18,CASTPGTSHLSSYNEQFF,TGTGCCAGCACCCCCGGGACTTCTCACCTTAGCTCCTACAATGAGCAGTTCTTC
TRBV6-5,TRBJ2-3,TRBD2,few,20,CASSYPPGLAGPTRTDTQYF,TGTGCCAGCAGTTACCCCCCCGGGCTAGCGGGACCTACCCGCACAGATACGCAGTATTTT
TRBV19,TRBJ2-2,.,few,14,CASTNGASAGELFF,TGTGCCAGTACAAATGGGGCTAGCGCCGGGGAGCTGTTTTTT
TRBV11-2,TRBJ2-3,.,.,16,CASSLGVAASTDTQYF,TGTGCCAGCAGCTTAGGGGTGGCAGCTTCCACAGATACGCAGTATTTT
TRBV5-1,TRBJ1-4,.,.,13,CASSLSSDEKLFF,TGCGCCAGCAGCCTCTCGTCGGACGAAAAACTGTTTTTT
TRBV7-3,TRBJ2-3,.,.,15,CASSGNGLTTDTQYF,TGTGCCAGCAGCGGTAACGGACTTACCACAGATACGCAGTATTTT
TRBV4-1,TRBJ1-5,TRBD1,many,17,CASSHPYRGLPNQPQHF,TGCGCCAGCAGCCATCCTTACAGGGGGCTCCCCAATCAGCCCCAGCATTTT
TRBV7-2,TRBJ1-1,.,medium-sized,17,CASSLALPGTVNTEAFF,TGTGCCAGCAGCTTAGCGCTGCCTGGGACGGTGAACACTGAAGCTTTCTTT
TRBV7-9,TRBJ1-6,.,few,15,CASSSDLGPNSPLHF,TGTGCCAGCAGCTCCGACTTGGGGCCCAATTCACCCCTCCACTTT
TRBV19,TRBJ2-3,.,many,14,CASSIDRRRGTQYF,TGTGCCAGTAGTATAGATAGGAGGCGCGGCACGCAGTATTTT
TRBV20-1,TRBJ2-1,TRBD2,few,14,CSAERLAGGPEQFF,TGCAGTGCTGAAAGACTAGCGGGGGGGCCTGAGCAGTTCTTC
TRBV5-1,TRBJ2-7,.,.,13,CASSLTLGNEQYF,TGCGCCAGCAGCTTGACTTTGGGAAACGAGCAGTACTTC
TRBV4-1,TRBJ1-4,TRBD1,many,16,CASSSLGDRGNEKLFF,TGCGCCAGCAGCTCACTCGGAGACAGGGGGAATGAAAAACTGTTTTTT
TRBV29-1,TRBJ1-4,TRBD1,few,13,CSVPGQEMEKLFF,TGCAGCGTCCCGGGACAGGAAATGGAAAAACTGTTTTTT
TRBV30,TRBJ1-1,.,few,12,CAWRRGNTEAFF,TGTGCCTGGAGGCGGGGGAACACTGAAGCTTTCTTT
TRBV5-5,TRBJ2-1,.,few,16,CASRPSVGGPYNEQFF,TGTGCCAGCAGACCCTCGGTGGGCGGACCGTACAATGAGCAGTTCTTC
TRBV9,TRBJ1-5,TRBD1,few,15,CASSAHDRAAQPQHF,TGTGCCAGCAGCGCCCATGACAGGGCGGCTCAGCCCCAGCATTTT
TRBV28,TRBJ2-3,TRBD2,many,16,CASSFRGRELADTQYF,TGTGCCAGCAGTTTTCGAGGGCGGGAGCTGGCAGATACGCAGTATTTT
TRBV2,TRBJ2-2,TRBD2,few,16,CASRVGLAANTGELFF,TGTGCCAGCAGGGTCGGACTAGCGGCAAACACCGGGGAGCTGTTTTTT
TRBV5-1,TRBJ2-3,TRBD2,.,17,CASSPTFAGGITDTQYF,TGCGCCAGCAGCCCAACCTTTGCGGGGGGGATCACAGATACGCAGTATTTT